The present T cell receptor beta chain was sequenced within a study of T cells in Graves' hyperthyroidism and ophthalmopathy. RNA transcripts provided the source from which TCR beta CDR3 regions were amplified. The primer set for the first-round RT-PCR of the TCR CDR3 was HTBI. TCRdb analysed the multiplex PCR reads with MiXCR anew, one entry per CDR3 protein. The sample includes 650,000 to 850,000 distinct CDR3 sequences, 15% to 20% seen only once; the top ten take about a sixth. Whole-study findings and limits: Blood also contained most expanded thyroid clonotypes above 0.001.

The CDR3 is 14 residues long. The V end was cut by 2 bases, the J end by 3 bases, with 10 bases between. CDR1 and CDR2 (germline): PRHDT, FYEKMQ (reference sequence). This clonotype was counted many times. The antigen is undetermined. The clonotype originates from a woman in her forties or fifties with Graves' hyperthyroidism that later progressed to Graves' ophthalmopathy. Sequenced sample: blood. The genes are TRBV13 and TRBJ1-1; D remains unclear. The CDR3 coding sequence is TGTGCCAGCAGCTTATTAGGCACAGACACTGAAGCTTTCTTT. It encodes CASSLLGTDTEAFF.